The 5 T cell receptor beta chains below were found in one sample sequenced in a study of OX40 agonist ivuxolimab in advanced cancers. TCRdb keeps only in-frame clones here, not all; method: immunoSEQ multiplex PCR. The data contain under 150,000 clones, 90% of them singletons. This material consisted of CD4+ or CD8+ T cells sorted from blood, taken in a trial of the OX40 agonist ivuxolimab. These receptors were taken from an adult with an advanced solid tumor such as melanoma, head and neck, liver or kidney cancer.

The chain carries TRBV19 and TRBJ1-1; TRBD1 matches at 8 bases. CDR3 size: 16 residues. Germline assignment: CDR1 LNHDA and CDR2 SQIVND (reference sequence). Trimming took 6 bases from V and 3 from J; bases not matched to a gene: 12. CDR3 bases: TGTGCCAGTAGCCTCGGACAGGGTCGGCAGGACACTGAAGCTTTCTTT. It codes for CASSLGQGRQDTEAFF.

The rearrangement uses TRBV6-6 and TRBJ2-2, with no clear D. Germline V lookup: CDR1 MNHNY, CDR2 SVGAGI (reference sequence). The ends were cut back, 2 bases at V and 6 bases at J, with 7 bases in the middle. The CDR3 extends over 13 amino acids. In DNA, the CDR3 is TGTGCCAGCAGTTACCCCCCAGCCGGGGAGCTGTTTTTT. As protein: CASSYPPAGELFF.

The chain combines TRBV7-2 with TRBJ1-5; D call uncertain. V lost 2 bases and J lost 6, with 17 bases in between. Germline V gives CDR1 SGHTA, CDR2 FQGNSA. The length of the CDR3 is 16 residues. DNA of the CDR3: TGTGCCAGCAGCTTAAACGAGGGAAAGACAACTCAGCCCCAGCATTTT. Encoded protein: CASSLNEGKTTQPQHF.

This chain links TRBV2 with TRBJ1-3; TRBD1 matches 10 bases. The CDR3 contains 14 residues. The V and J ends lost 6 bases and 8 bases, in that order; junction bases with no gene match: 7. Germline CDR1 is SNHLY and CDR2 is FYNNEI. The CDR3 sequence is CASSLGQGRHTIYF. The CDR3 DNA reads as TGTGCCAGCAGCTTGGGACAGGGGAGACACACCATATATTTT.

This chain uses TRBV28 with TRBJ2-5, with 8 bases aligning to TRBD1. Germline CDR1 is MDHEN and CDR2 is SYDVKM. This CDR3 is 15 amino acids long. The V segment lost 1 base and the J segment 4 bases; nucleotides outside the gene matches: 5. The CDR3 reads CASSLYSQGGETQYF. The CDR3 DNA is TGTGCCAGCAGTTTATACTCACAGGGGGGAGAGACCCAGTACTTC.